This entry lists 18 T cell receptor beta chains sequenced from one sample in a study of cytomegalovirus exposure and HLA in healthy donors. PCR was performed using 60 Vbeta and 13 Jbeta primers. Produced via immunoSEQ multiplex PCR; TCRdb's table is partial and in-frame only. Counted here are about 110,000 clones, roughly 80% occurring once; the ten biggest clones make up over 5%. Source material: PBMCs. The origin of the receptors is a female donor in good health and CMV-seropositive.

V is TRBV9 and J is TRBJ2-5; 15 bases are a match to TRBD2. CDR1 is SGDLS, CDR2 YYNGEE, per germline. V lost 1 base and J lost 2; bases outside the gene matches: 9. The CDR3 consists of 19 residues. The DNA of the CDR3 is TGTGCCAGCAGCGTATCTGGGACTAGCGGGGGGCATTATCAAGAGACCCAGTACTTC. This translates into CASSVSGTSGGHYQETQYF.

This chain joins TRBV28 and TRBJ1-1, with D possibly TRBD1 on 6 matching bases. This CDR3 comprises 15 residues. Germline V gene data show CDR1 as MDHEN and CDR2 as SYDVKM. The V end lost 6 bases, the J end lost 1 base, and 15 bases lay between the germline ends. The CDR3 DNA follows: TGTGCCAGCAGCTCATCAGGGGCCGGGAACACTGAAGCTTTCTTT. This translates into CASSSSGAGNTEAFF.

The rearrangement joins TRBV29-1 to TRBJ2-7; TRBD1 matches 9 bases. J lost 4 bases, V lost 6 bases, and 4 bases had no gene match. This CDR3 contains 12 residues. Germline CDR1 SQVTM, CDR2 ANQGSEA. The CDR3 loop is CSVFGQGYEQYF. Written as DNA, the CDR3 is TGCAGCGTCTTCGGACAGGGGTACGAGCAGTACTTC.

This clone was observed a few times. The chain employs TRBV10-2 and TRBJ1-2; 7 bases align to TRBD1. The CDR3 totals 13 residues. The J segment lost 3 bases and the V segment lost 2 bases, leaving 0 bases of the junction unmatched. Germline V gene data show CDR1 as WSHSY and CDR2 as SAAADI. The CDR3 sequence: CASSEQGDYGYTF. Here the CDR3 DNA reads TGCGCCAGCAGTGAGCAGGGGGACTATGGCTACACCTTC.

The genes are TRBV20-1 and TRBJ2-7; unclear D gene. The V gene's germline CDR1 is DFQATT and CDR2 SNEGSKA (reference sequence). This CDR3 comprises 9 residues. CDR3: CSANPGRYF. The CDR3 coding sequence is TGCAGCGCCAACCCCGGTCGGTACTTC.

Comments on this clone: Germline is not matched at one junction end, which may reflect a read error. This sequence joins TRBV7-7 and TRBJ2-5, with D possibly TRBD2 on 6 matching bases. Per germline, CDR1 SSHAT and CDR2 FNYEAQ (reference sequence). The CDR3 is made up of 14 amino acids. CDR3 sequence (DNA): TGTGCTAGCAGCCCGGGAGTCAGGGTCGAGACCCAGTACTTC. It is translated as CASSPGVRVETQYF. The variable domain in full, with the rest retrieved from reference TRBV7-7 and TRBJ2-5, is GAGVSQSPRYKVTKRGQDVTLRCDPISSHATLYWYQQALGQGPEFLTYFNYEAQPDKSGLPSDRFSAERPEGSISTLTIQRTEQRDSAMYRCASSPGVRVETQYFGPGTRLLVL.

The chain links TRBV9 to TRBJ2-2, with 7 nucleotides matching TRBD1. With V trimmed by 0 bases and J by 8 bases, 7 bases remained unmatched. CDR3 length equals 15 residues. Germline V CDR1 and CDR2: SGDLS, YYNGEE. In nucleotides, the CDR3 is TGTGCCAGCAGCGTAGGACAGGGTGTACCGGGGGAGCTGTTTTTT. It codes for CASSVGQGVPGELFF.

V is TRBV6-5 and J is TRBJ2-5; 10 bases map to TRBD1. In germline, CDR1 is MNHEY, CDR2 SVGAGI. J lost 6 bases, V lost 2 bases, and 3 bases had no gene match. CDR3 length equals 14 residues. This CDR3 is CASSYPGQGQTQYF. DNA of the CDR3: TGTGCCAGCAGTTACCCGGGACAGGGGCAGACCCAGTACTTC.

This clone was detected a few times. This chain joins TRBV2 and TRBJ1-4, with D hard to call. The V gene's germline CDR1 is SNHLY and CDR2 FYNNEI. The CDR3 is made up of 15 amino acids. The ends were cut back, 8 bases at V and 4 bases at J, with 17 bases in the middle. CDR3 sequence (DNA): TGTGCCAGCTCAAGTTCAGAACCGATTAATGAAAAACTGTTTTTT. As protein: CASSSSEPINEKLFF.

The rearrangement uses TRBV30 and TRBJ1-2; D is possibly TRBD1 (6 bases). This CDR3 is built from 14 residues. V was clipped by 0 bases and J by 3 bases, with 11 bases between them. Per the germline V gene, CDR1 is GTSNPN and CDR2 is SVGIG (reference sequence). The CDR3 reads CAWSVQGRDYGYTF. The CDR3 DNA reads as TGTGCCTGGAGTGTTCAGGGGAGGGACTATGGCTACACCTTC.

The V gene is TRBV10-3, the J gene TRBJ2-1, with TRBD1 as a possible D gene (6 bases). Trimming took off 0 bases at V and 5 bases at J, with 11 bases between the two ends. Germline lookup yields CDR1 ENHRY and CDR2 SYGVKD. The CDR3 sequence is 15 residues long. As DNA, the CDR3 is TGTGCCATCAGTGAGTCTCCAGGGGCTAACAATGAGCAGTTCTTC. It codes for CAISESPGANNEQFF.

V is TRBV4-2 and J is TRBJ2-7; 11 positions agree with TRBD2. Trimming took 4 bases from V and 4 from J; bases not matched to a gene: 9. The CDR3 is 16 residues long. CDR1 is LGHNA, CDR2 YNFKEQ, per germline. For the CDR3, the DNA is TGTGCCAGCAGCCCACAACTAGCGGGGGCCGGTTACGAGCAGTACTTC. Translated: CASSPQLAGAGYEQYF.

The gene calls are TRBV7-9 and TRBJ1-1; D not resolved. The CDR3 sequence is 13 residues long. Per germline, CDR1 SEHNR and CDR2 FQNEAQ (reference sequence). The ends were cut back, 6 bases at V and 2 bases at J, with 10 bases in the middle. CDR3 region: CASRSRSNTEAFF. Here the CDR3 DNA reads TGTGCCAGCAGATCTCGGAGTAACACTGAAGCTTTCTTT.

J is TRBJ2-5 and V is TRBV27, with 7 bases that match TRBD1. CDR1 and CDR2 (germline): MNHEY, SMNVEV (reference sequence). Trimming removed 2 bases from V and 2 bases from J; junction bases left unmatched: 2. This CDR3 contains 14 residues. The CDR3 is CASSLRTGQETQYF. CDR3 DNA: TGTGCCAGCAGTTTACGGACAGGACAAGAGACCCAGTACTTC.

The rearrangement uses TRBV11-3 and TRBJ2-1; the D gene is possibly TRBD2 (7 bases). Germline assignment: CDR1 SGHNT and CDR2 YENEEA. V was pared by 5 bases and J by 4 bases, with 18 bases between. The CDR3 is 16 residues long. The CDR3: CASSQTLGGGYNEQFF. The CDR3 DNA reads TGTGCCAGCAGCCAAACACTAGGGGGGGGATACAATGAGCAGTTCTTC.

This clone was picked up a small number of times. The chain has TRBV30 and TRBJ2-6; possibly TRBD1 for D (6 bases). The V gene lost 0 bases and the J gene lost 2 bases, with 11 bases spanning the gap. This CDR3 has 16 amino acids. Germline V lookup: CDR1 GTSNPN, CDR2 SVGIG (reference sequence). The chain's CDR3 is CAWSVTYRAGANVLTF. The CDR3 DNA is TGTGCCTGGAGTGTAACCTACAGGGCTGGGGCCAACGTCCTGACTTTC. The full variable domain, its missing parts supplied by reference TRBV30 and TRBJ2-6, is SQTIHQWPATLVQPVGSPLSLECTVEGTSNPNLYWYRQAAGRGLQLLFYSVGIGQISSEVPQNLSASRPQDRQFILSSKKLLLSDSGFYLCAWSVTYRAGANVLTFGAGSRLTVL.

This clone was counted once. This sequence joins TRBV14 and TRBJ1-5; D not resolved. This CDR3 is built from 13 residues. Germline V lookup: CDR1 SGHDN, CDR2 FVKESK. Trimming left V 3 bases short and J 8 bases short, with 11 bases between. CDR3 in DNA: TGTGCCAGCAGCCACTCCCCCCGGGAGCCCCAGCATTTT. As protein: CASSHSPREPQHF.

V gene TRBV28 combines with J gene TRBJ2-3, with 11 nucleotides matching TRBD2. The CDR3 extends over 12 amino acids. Germline CDR1 MDHEN, CDR2 SYDVKM. Germline trimming cut 8 bases from V and 8 bases from J; bases unmatched to any gene: 3. CDR3 coding DNA: TGTGCCAGCCGACTAGCGGGGATTACGCAGTATTTT. This translates into CASRLAGITQYF.